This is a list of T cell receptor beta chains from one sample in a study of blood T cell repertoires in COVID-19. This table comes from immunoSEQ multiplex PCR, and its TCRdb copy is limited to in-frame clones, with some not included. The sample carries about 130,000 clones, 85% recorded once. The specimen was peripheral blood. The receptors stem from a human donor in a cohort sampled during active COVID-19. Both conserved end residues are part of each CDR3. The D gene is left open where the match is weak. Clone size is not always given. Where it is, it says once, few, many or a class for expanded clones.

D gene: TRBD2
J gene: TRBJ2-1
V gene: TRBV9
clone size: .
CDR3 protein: CASSSTTSGLRNEQFF
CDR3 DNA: TGTGCCAGCAGCTCTACGACTAGCGGGCTGAGGAATGAGCAGTTCTTC

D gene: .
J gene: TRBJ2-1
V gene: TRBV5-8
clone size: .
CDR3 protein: CASSGGVAVYNEQFF
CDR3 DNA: TGTGCCAGCAGCGGCGGGGTAGCGGTATACAATGAGCAGTTCTTC

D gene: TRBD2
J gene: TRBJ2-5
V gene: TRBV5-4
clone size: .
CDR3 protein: CASSLVGLAGRTQYF
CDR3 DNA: TGTGCCAGCAGCTTGGTAGGCCTAGCGGGAAGGACCCAGTACTTC

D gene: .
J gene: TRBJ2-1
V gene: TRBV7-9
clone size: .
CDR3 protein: CASSPDTVNEQFF
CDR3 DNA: TGTGCCAGCAGCCCGGACACAGTCAATGAGCAGTTCTTC

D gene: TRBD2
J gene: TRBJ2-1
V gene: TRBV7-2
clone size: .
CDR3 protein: CASSFQRGVIYEQFF
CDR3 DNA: TGTGCCAGCAGCTTCCAGCGGGGGGTCATTTATGAGCAGTTCTTC

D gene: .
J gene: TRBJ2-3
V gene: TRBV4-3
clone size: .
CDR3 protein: CASSQFLGHTQYF
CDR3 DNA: TGCGCCAGCAGCCAATTCCTAGGCCATACGCAGTATTTT

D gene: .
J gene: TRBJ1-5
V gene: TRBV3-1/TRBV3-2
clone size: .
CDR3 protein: CASSQRGIGQPQHF
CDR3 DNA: TGTGCCAGCAGCCAAAGAGGGATAGGACAGCCCCAGCATTTT

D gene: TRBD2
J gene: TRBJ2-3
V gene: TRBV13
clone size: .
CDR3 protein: CASSSSREGPDTQYF
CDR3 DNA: TGTGCCAGCAGCTCGTCTAGGGAGGGCCCAGATACGCAGTATTTT

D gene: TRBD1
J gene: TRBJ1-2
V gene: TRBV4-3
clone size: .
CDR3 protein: CASSWGHTGGDVGYTF
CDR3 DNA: TGCGCCAGCAGCTGGGGACATACAGGGGGCGATGTAGGATACACCTTC

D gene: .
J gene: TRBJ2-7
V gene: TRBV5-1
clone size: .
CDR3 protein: CASSAGQRDEQYF
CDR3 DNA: TGCGCCAGCAGCGCGGGACAGAGGGACGAGCAGTACTTC

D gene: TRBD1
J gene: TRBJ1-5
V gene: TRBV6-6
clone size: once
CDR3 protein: CASSRADLGQGLFRNQPQHF
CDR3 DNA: TGTGCCAGCAGCCGCGCCGACCTAGGACAGGGGCTGTTTAGGAATCAGCCCCAGCATTTT

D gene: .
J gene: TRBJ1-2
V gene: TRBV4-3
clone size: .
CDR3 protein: CASSPTQGTDYGYTF
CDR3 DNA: TGCGCCAGCAGCCCCACACAAGGAACAGACTATGGCTACACCTTC

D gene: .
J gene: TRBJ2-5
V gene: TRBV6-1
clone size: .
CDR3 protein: CASSVSSVHLQETQYF
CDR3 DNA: TGTGCCAGCAGTGTGTCTAGCGTACACCTCCAAGAGACCCAGTACTTC

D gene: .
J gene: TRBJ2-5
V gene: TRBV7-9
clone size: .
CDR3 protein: CASNPGGSEKTQYF
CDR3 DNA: TGTGCCAGCAACCCAGGGGGGAGTGAAAAGACCCAGTACTTC

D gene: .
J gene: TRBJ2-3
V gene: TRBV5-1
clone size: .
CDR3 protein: CASSLAWVSDTQYF
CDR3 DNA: TGCGCCAGCAGCTTGGCCTGGGTTAGCGATACGCAGTATTTT

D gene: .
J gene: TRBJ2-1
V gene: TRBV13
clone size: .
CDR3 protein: CASSLGTIKGYEQFF
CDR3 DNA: TGTGCCAGCAGCTTAGGGACAATTAAAGGCTATGAGCAGTTCTTC

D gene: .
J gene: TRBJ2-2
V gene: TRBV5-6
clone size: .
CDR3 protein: CASITFYQGGSSGELFF
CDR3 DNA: TGTGCCAGCATCACGTTTTACCAAGGGGGTTCCAGCGGGGAGCTGTTTTTT

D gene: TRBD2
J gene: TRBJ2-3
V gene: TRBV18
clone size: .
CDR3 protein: CASSPIDLAATDTQYF
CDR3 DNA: TGTGCCAGCTCACCAATCGACCTAGCGGCCACAGATACGCAGTATTTT

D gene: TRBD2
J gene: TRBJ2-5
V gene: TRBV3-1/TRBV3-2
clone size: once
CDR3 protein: CASSQRPGGETQYF
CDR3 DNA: TGTGCCAGCAGTCAAAGACCGGGGGGAGAGACCCAGTACTTC

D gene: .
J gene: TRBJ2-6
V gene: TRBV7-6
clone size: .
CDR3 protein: CASSLEAEPNSGANVLTF
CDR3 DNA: TGTGCCAGCAGCTTGGAGGCTGAGCCGAACTCTGGGGCCAACGTCCTGACTTTC

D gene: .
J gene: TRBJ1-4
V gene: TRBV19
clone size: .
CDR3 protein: CASSISVGGATNEKLFF
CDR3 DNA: TGTGCCAGTAGTATTTCTGTAGGAGGGGCAACTAATGAAAAACTGTTTTTT

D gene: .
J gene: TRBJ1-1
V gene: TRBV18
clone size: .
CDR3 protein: CASSPPGHLVNTEAFF
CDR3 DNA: TGTGCCAGCTCACCACCGGGGCACTTGGTAAACACTGAAGCTTTCTTT

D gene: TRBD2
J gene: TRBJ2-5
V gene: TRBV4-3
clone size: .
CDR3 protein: CASSRLLGGDQETQYF
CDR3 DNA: TGCGCCAGCAGCCGACTTTTGGGGGGGGACCAAGAGACCCAGTACTTC

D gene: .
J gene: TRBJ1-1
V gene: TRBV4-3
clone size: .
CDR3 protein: CASSTYGAGEAFF
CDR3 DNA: TGCGCCAGCAGCACGTACGGAGCAGGGGAAGCTTTCTTT

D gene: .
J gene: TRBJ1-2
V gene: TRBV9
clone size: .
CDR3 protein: CASSVAGGKYTF
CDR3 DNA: TGTGCCAGCAGCGTAGCGGGGGGCAAGTACACCTTC

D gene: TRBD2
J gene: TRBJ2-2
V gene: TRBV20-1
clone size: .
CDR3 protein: CSASLREGLGRELFF
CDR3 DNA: TGCAGTGCTAGTCTGCGGGAGGGGCTTGGCAGGGAGCTGTTTTTT

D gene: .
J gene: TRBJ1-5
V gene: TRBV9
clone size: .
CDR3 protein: CASSAMEGFNQPQHF
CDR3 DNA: TGTGCCAGCAGCGCTATGGAGGGGTTCAATCAGCCCCAGCATTTT

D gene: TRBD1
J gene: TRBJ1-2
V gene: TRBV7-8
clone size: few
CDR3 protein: CASSARNGGQDTTGYTF
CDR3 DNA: TGTGCCAGCAGCGCAAGGAACGGGGGACAGGACACAACTGGCTACACCTTC

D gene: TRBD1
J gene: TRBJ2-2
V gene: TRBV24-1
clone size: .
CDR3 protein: CATSATGPPLAGELFF
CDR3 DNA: TGTGCCACCAGTGCGACAGGGCCACCATTAGCCGGGGAGCTGTTTTTT

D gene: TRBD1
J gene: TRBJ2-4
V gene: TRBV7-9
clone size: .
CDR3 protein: CASSQTGTGFRKNIQYF
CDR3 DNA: TGTGCCAGCAGTCAGACCGGGACAGGGTTTCGCAAAAACATTCAGTACTTC

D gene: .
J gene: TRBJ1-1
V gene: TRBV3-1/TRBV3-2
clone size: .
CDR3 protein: CASSQGQNTEAFF
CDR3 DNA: TGTGCCAGCAGCCAAGGTCAGAACACTGAAGCTTTCTTT

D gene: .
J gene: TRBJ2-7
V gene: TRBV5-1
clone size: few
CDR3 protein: CASSLLVPLEQYF
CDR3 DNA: TGCGCCAGCAGCTTGTTAGTTCCCTTGGAGCAGTACTTC

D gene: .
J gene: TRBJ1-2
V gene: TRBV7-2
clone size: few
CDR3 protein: CASSLGSGSYGYTF
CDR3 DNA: TGTGCCAGCAGCTTAGGATCCGGGTCCTATGGCTACACCTTC

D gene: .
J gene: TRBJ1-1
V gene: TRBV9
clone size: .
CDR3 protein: CASSATGNTEAFF
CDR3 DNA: TGTGCCAGCAGCGCTACTGGGAACACTGAAGCTTTCTTT

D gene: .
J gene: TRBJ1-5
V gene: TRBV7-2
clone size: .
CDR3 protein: CASSLGAPYNQPQHF
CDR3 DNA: TGTGCCAGCAGCTTAGGGGCACCCTATAATCAGCCCCAGCATTTT

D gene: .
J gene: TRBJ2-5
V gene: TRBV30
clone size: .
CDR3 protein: CAWSGPREETQYF
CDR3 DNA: TGTGCCTGGAGCGGGCCCAGGGAAGAGACCCAGTACTTC

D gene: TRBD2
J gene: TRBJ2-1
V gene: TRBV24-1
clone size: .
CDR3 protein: CATSDPSGSPYNEQFF
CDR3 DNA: TGTGCCACCAGTGACCCGAGCGGGAGTCCCTACAATGAGCAGTTCTTC

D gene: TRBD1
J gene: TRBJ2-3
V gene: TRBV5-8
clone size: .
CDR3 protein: CASSLPGTGPTDTQYF
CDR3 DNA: TGTGCCAGCAGCTTGCCCGGGACAGGGCCCACAGATACGCAGTATTTT

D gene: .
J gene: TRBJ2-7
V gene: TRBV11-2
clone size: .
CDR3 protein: CASSLPVTYEQYF
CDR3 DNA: TGTGCCAGCAGCTTACCGGTAACCTACGAGCAGTACTTC

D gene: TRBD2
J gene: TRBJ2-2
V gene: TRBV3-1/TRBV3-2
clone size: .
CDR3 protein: CASSQRGLAGPGELFF
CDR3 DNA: TGTGCCAGCAGCCAGAGGGGACTAGCGGGTCCCGGGGAGCTGTTTTTT

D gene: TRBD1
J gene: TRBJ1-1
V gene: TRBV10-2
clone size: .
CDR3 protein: CASIGTAVNTEAFF
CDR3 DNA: TGCGCCAGCATCGGGACAGCGGTGAACACTGAAGCTTTCTTT

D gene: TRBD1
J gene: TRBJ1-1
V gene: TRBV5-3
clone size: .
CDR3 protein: CARSFQRTGEENTEAFF
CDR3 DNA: TGTGCCAGAAGCTTCCAACGGACAGGGGAAGAGAACACTGAAGCTTTCTTT

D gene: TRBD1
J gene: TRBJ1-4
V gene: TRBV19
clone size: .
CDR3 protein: CASSPGQLSNEKLFF
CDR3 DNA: TGTGCCAGTAGCCCGGGACAGCTCTCTAATGAAAAACTGTTTTTT

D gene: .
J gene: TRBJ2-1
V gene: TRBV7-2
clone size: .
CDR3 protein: CASSGAGYNEQFF
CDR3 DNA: TGTGCCAGCAGCGGGGCGGGATACAATGAGCAGTTCTTC

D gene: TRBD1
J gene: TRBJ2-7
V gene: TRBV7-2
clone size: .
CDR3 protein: CASSVGTGPYEQYF
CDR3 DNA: TGTGCCAGCAGTGTCGGGACAGGGCCCTACGAGCAGTACTTC

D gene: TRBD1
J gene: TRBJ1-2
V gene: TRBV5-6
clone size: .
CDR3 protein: CASSPGTEPGYTF
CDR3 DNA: TGTGCCAGCAGCCCAGGGACAGAACCTGGCTACACCTTC

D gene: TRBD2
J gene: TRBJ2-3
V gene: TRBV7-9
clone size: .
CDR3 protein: CASSEILAGSTDTQYF
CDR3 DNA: TGTGCCAGCAGCGAAATACTAGCGGGGAGCACAGATACGCAGTATTTT

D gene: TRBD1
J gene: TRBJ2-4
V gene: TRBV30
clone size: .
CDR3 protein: CAHRTGRNIQYF
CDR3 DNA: TGTGCCCACAGGACAGGGCGGAACATTCAGTACTTC

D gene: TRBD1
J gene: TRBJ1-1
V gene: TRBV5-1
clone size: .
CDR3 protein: CASSRVPGQGGTFF
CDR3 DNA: TGCGCCAGCAGCCGGGTCCCGGGACAGGGAGGAACTTTCTTT

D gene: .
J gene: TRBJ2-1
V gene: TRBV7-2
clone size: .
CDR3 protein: CASSLASGGLDNEQFF
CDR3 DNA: TGTGCCAGCAGCTTAGCCTCCGGGGGGCTGGACAATGAGCAGTTCTTC

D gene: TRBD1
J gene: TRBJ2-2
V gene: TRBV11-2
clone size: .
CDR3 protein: CASSLGDRGIGELFF
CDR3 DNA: TGTGCCAGCAGCTTAGGGGACAGGGGAATCGGGGAGCTGTTTTTT

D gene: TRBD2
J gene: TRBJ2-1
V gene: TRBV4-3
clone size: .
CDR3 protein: CASSQEFVRDYPLVEQFF
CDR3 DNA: TGCGCCAGCAGCCAAGAGTTTGTCCGGGACTACCCCCTTGTAGAGCAGTTCTTC

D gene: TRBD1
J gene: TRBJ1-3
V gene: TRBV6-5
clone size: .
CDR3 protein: CASSRGTGSGNTIYF
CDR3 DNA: TGTGCCAGCAGTCGAGGGACAGGCTCTGGAAACACCATATATTTT

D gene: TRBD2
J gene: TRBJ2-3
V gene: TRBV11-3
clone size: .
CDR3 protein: CASSLGASGSVVSQYF
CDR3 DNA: TGTGCCAGCAGCTTAGGTGCTAGCGGGAGCGTCGTATCGCAGTATTTT

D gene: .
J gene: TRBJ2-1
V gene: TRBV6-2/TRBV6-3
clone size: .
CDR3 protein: CASSWGGPEQFF
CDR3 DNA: TGTGCCAGCAGTTGGGGAGGACCTGAGCAGTTCTTC

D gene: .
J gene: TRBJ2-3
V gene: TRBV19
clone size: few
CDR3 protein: CASTPGGWGSDTQYF
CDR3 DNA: TGTGCCAGTACCCCCGGAGGGTGGGGGTCAGATACGCAGTATTTT

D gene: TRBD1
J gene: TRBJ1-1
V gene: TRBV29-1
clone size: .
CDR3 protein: CSVRSGTGNTEAFF
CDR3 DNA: TGCAGCGTTCGATCCGGGACAGGGAACACTGAAGCTTTCTTT

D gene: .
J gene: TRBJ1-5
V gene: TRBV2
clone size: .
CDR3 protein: CASSKSQAENQPQHF
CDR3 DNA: TGTGCCAGCAGTAAATCACAGGCCGAGAATCAGCCCCAGCATTTT

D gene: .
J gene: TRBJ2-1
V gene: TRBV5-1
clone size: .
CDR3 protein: CASSPVASAYNEQFF
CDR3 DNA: TGCGCCAGCAGCCCGGTGGCTAGCGCCTACAATGAGCAGTTCTTC

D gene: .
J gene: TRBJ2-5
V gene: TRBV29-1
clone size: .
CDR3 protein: CSVFRVQETQYF
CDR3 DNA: TGCAGCGTTTTCAGGGTTCAAGAGACCCAGTACTTC